The TCR beta chain described here comes from a study of CD8 T cells in Susac syndrome. At the level of the study: At the time of blood draw, patients with Susac syndrome were therapy-naive, receiving corticosteroids, or receiving intravenous immunoglobulin alone. Whole-study findings and limits: Clonal expansion involving Susac CD8+ cells peaked in TEMRA cells and active patients. Only a relatively small number of individuals were included in the TCR sequencing and HLA analysis.

In this sample, this clonotype turned up once. Its antigen is unknown. Trimming took 4 bases from V and 9 from J, leaving 19 bases between them. The CDR3 spans 15 residues. Germline-derived CDR1 and CDR2 are LGHNA and YNFKEQ. Random hexamers were used to reverse transcribe roughly 0.5 to 1 ug of RNA. TCRdb re-called the immunoSEQ multiplex PCR reads with MiXCR, one entry per CDR3 protein. The data contain around 81,000 distinct CDR3 sequences, 90% to 95% of them singletons. The sample comprised CD8+ T cells from PBMCs. The chain combines TRBV4-2 with TRBJ2-1; the D gene could be TRBD1 or TRBD2 (6 bases each). The TCR originated in a human donor with Susac syndrome. This chain's CDR3 is CASSPSGAGFVEQFF. Here the CDR3 DNA reads TGTGCCAGCAGCCCCTCGGGGGCCGGGTTTGTTGAGCAGTTCTTC.